These T cell receptor beta chains were read from a single sample in a study of neurological immune-mediated disorders. One entry per CDR3 protein, called by TCRdb with MiXCR from the 5' RACE reads. The table includes under 80,000 distinct CDR3 sequences, approximately 4.6% detected once. Sequenced material: PBMCs. The receptors come from a woman in her forties or fifties with multiple sclerosis. CDR3s leave out the opening cysteine and the closing phenylalanine or tryptophan.

J gene,V gene,CDR3 protein
TRBJ2-3,TRBV9,ASSAGPLTDTQY
TRBJ1-2,TRBV10-3,AISATAQGYT
TRBJ1-6,TRBV18,ASSTDRSGYSPLH
TRBJ2-7,TRBV5-1,ASSEGNSYEQY
TRBJ2-3,TRBV20-1,SANGAPSDNTDTQY
TRBJ2-2,TRBV29-1,SEQEGSGELF
TRBJ2-1,TRBV7-3,ASSLSTGDNEQF
TRBJ2-4,TRBV30,AWSAGPKNIQY
TRBJ2-1,TRBV7-3,ASSLGWGDFSYNEQF
TRBJ2-2,TRBV4-1,ASSFINRWQGANTGELF
TRBJ2-7,TRBV7-9,ASSLVRGFSYEQY
TRBJ2-3,TRBV10-3,AISGADTQY
TRBJ2-2,TRBV29-1,SVDKRGGNTGELF
TRBJ1-3,TRBV14,ASSRGDSGNTIY
TRBJ2-3,TRBV6-2/TRBV6-3,ASAERGANTQY
TRBJ2-3,TRBV7-2,ASSLDGNTDTQY
TRBJ1-1,TRBV6-5,ASSYREAVNTEAF
TRBJ1-5,TRBV5-8,ASSLKTLSSNQPQH
TRBJ1-6,TRBV7-3,ASSLRLSGQTESPLH
TRBJ1-1,TRBV9,ASSAGQLNTEAF
TRBJ1-6,TRBV4-1,ASSDLDSPLH
TRBJ2-7,TRBV7-8,ASSLASGGPYEQY
TRBJ1-6,TRBV5-1,ASSPAGTPLN
TRBJ1-5,TRBV20-1,SARGGSGNQPQH
TRBJ2-5,TRBV14,ASSPGFQIYETQY